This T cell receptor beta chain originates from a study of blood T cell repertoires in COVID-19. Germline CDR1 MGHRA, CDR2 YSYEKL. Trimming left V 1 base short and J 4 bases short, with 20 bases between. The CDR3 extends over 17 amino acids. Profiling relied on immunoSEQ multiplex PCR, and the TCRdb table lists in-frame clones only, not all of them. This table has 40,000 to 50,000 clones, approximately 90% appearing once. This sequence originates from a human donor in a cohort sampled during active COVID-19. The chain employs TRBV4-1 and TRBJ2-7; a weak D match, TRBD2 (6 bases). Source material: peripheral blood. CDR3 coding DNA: TGCGCCAGCAGCCAAGGGAGGGATCCGGGACTGGAATACGAGCAGTACTTC. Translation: CASSQGRDPGLEYEQYF.